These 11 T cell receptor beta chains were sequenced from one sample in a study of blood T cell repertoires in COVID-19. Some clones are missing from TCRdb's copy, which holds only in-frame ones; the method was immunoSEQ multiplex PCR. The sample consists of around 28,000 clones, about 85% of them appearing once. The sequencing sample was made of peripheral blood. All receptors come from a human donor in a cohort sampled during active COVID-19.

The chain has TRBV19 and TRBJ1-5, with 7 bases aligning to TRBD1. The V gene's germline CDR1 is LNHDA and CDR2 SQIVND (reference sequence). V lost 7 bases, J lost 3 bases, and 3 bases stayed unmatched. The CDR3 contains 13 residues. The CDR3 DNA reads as TGTGCCAGTATTCAGGGGGACAATCAGCCCCAGCATTTT. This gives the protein CASIQGDNQPQHF.

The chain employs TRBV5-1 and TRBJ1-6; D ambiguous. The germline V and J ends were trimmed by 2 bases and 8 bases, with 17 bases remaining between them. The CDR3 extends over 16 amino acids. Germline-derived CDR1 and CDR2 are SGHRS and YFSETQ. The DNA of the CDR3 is TGCGCCAGCAGCTTAGGGTATGATAACGGGGATTCACCCCTCCACTTT. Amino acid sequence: CASSLGYDNGDSPLHF.

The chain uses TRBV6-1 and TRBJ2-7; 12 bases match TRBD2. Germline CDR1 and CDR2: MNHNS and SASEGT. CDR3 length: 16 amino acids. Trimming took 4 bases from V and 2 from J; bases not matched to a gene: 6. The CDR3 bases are TGTGCCAGCAGTGCCGGGACTAGCGGGTGGACCTACGAGCAGTACTTC. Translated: CASSAGTSGWTYEQYF.

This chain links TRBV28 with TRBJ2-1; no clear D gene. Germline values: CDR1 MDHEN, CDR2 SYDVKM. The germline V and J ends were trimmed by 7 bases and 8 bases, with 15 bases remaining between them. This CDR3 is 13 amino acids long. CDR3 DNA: TGTGCCAGCACCTTTTTAGCCCGCCATGAGCAGTTCTTC. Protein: CASTFLARHEQFF.

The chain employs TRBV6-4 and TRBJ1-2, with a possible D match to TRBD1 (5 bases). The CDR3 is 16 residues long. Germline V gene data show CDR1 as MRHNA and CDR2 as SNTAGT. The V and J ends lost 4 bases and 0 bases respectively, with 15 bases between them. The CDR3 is CASSGGTADTNYGYTF. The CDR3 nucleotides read TGTGCCAGCAGTGGAGGGACTGCGGATACTAACTATGGCTACACCTTC.

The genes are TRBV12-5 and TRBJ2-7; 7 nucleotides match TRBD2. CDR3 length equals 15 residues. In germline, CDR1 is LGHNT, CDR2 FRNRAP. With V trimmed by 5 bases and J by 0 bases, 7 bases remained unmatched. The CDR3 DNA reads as TGTGCTAGTGGTGGAGCGGGGTTGAGCTCCTACGAGCAGTACTTC. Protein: CASGGAGLSSYEQYF.

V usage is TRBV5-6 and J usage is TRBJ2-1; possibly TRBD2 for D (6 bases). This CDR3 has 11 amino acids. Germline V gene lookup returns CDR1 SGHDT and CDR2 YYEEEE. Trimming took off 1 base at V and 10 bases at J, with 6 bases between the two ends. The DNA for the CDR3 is TGTGCCAGCAGCTTGACTAGCGAGCAGTTCTTC. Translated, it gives CASSLTSEQFF.

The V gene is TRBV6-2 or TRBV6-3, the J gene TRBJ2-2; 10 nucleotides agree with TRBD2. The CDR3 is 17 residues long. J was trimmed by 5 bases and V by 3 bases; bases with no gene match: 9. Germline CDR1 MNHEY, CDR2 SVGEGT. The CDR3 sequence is CASSYPSGGPRTGELFF. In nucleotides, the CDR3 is TGTGCCAGCAGTTATCCTAGCGGGGGACCAAGGACCGGGGAGCTGTTTTTT.

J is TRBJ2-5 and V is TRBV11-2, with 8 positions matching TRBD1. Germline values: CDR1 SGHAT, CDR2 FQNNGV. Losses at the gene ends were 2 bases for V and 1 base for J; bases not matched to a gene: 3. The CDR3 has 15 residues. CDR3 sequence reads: CASSLNRGSQETQYF. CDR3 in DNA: TGTGCCAGCAGCTTAAACAGGGGGTCCCAAGAGACCCAGTACTTC.

CDR3 loop: CASSLTGNEQFF. Written as DNA, the CDR3 is TGCGCCAGCAGCTTGACCGGGAATGAGCAGTTCTTC. The chain employs TRBV5-1 and TRBJ2-1; D is uncertain. The germline V and J ends were trimmed by 1 base and 7 bases, with 6 bases remaining between them. Per germline, CDR1 SGHRS and CDR2 YFSETQ. CDR3 length: 12 amino acids. Full variable domain (remainder filled in from reference TRBV5-1 and TRBJ2-1): KAGVTQTPRYLIKTRGQQVTLSCSPISGHRSVSWYQQTPGQGLQFLFEYFSETQRNKGNFPGRFSGRQFSNSRSEMNVSTLELGDSALYLCASSLTGNEQFFGPGTRLTVL.

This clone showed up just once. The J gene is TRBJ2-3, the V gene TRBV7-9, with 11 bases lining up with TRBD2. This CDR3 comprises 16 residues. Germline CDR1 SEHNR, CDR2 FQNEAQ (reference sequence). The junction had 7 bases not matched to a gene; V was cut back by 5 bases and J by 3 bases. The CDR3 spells CASSPRTSGRTDTQYF. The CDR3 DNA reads TGTGCCAGCAGCCCAAGGACTAGCGGGCGAACAGATACGCAGTATTTT.